The entry below gives a single TCR beta chain sequence along with its context. Its antigen remains unidentified. The assay was immunoSEQ multiplex PCR, and TCRdb's table has in-frame clones only and misses some. The sample includes about 73,000 clones, about four fifths of them seen just once. The data derive from a study of vaccination effects on CD4 cells after COVID-19. Study-level results: Infection- and vaccine-induced clones contracted markedly late after vaccination. Vaccine-induced clones in healthy vaccinees cross-reacted with common cold coronaviruses in only 1 of 255 cases.

Expansion of antigen-specific CD4+ T cells with viral peptide pools was carried out by the ViraFEST assay before sequencing. Subsequent to a culture period of about ten days, CD4+ T cells were isolated. None of these healthy vaccinees had been infected with SARS-CoV-2 before vaccination. Wells each received 1.5 million to 2.5 million PBMC, cultured with 10 IU/ml IL-2 and about 9.4 ug/ml peptides. On day 3 and again on day 7, half the medium was replaced with IL-2 medium. The CDR3 contains 12 residues. Trimming pared 6 bases from V and 5 bases from J, leaving 10 bases between. Germline CDR1 reads SNHLY; CDR2 reads FYNNEI.

This chain joins TRBV2 and TRBJ2-5, with D possibly matching TRBD1 (6 bases). This sample comprised CD4+ T cells from PBMCs cultured with SARS-CoV-2 spike peptides, obtained before COVID-19 vaccination. The source of this sequence is a human donor who received a COVID-19 vaccine. The CDR3 DNA is TGTGCCAGCAGAAGGGACATTGAGACCCAGTACTTC. Amino acids: CASRRDIETQYF.